This TCR beta chain is drawn from a study of cytomegalovirus exposure and HLA in healthy donors (dated by TCRdb to 2017 to 2019). Describing the broader study: In an earlier analysis of approximately 500 of the donors, 276 Gb of sequence data and 95 million to 130 million unique TCR beta sequences from 150 million to 200 million T cells were reported. An early release covering approximately 600 HLA-typed donors comprised 250 to 350 gigabases of sequencing data and 85 million or so unique TCR sequences. Of the roughly 400 genotyped donors, over 80% were placed in the genetic ancestry cluster associated with self-reported Caucasian donors. The study aimed to test whether signatures of past pathogen exposure could be identified by cataloging public T cell receptors. The T cell repertoires of around 730 subjects were profiled by immunosequencing and related to cytomegalovirus serostatus. A separate validation cohort of some 130 different subjects was used in addition to the approximately 640-subject first cohort. High-throughput TCR immunosequencing, statistical association of individual TCRs with disease status, and machine learning were combined to predict cytomegalovirus infection status. A later analysis re-examined previously published TCR beta repertoires from around 670 donors and added high-resolution HLA genotyping to investigate patterns of TCR occurrence. Rather than drawing on any new phenotypic data, the later analysis identified candidate immune exposures from TCR beta sequences and the way those sequences occurred across donors. An earlier analysis of approximately 640 of the donors applied high-throughput TCR beta sequencing to assess whether each TCR beta V gene segment acted as functional or pseudogenic. Donor age, sex, ethnicity and CMV serostatus were collected together with the repertoire data. A later genetic analysis used genome-wide SNP genotypes for about 60% of the roughly 700 donors, treating that subset as a discovery cohort. All discovery cohort repertoires had been generated using a single sequencing platform. HLA typing covered class I and class II loci at four-digit resolution. The number of typed donors differed by locus: about 620-630 for A, B, C, DRB1 and DQB1; 522 for DQA1; 606 for DPA1; and about 470 for DPB1. Because of strong linkage in the cohort, 4 to 6 DR-DQ haplotypes were treated as single units for association and clustering. Across some 400 genotyped donors of the cohort, an average of approximately 200,000 unique TCR beta nucleotide sequences per donor were sequenced, and around 19% of those sequences were non-productive.

Measured from the cysteine to the phenylalanine, the CDR3 is 13 residues long. Just CDR3 DNA is preserved here, 39 bases in frame from base 1. Trimming removed 6 bases from V and 3 bases from J, leaving 8 bases between the germline ends. For CDR1 and CDR2, the germline V gene lists MNHEY and SVGAGI. Libraries were made using the immunoSEQ multiplex PCR assay. For the multiplex PCR, a mixture combining 60 forward primers for TCR Vbeta segments and 13 reverse primers for TCR Jbeta segments was used. A multiplex PCR assay on genomic DNA amplified the CDR3 region of rearranged TCR beta genes. On the Illumina HiSeq System, the amplified TCR beta libraries were sequenced as 87-base-pair reads. For the original study's pipeline: A later analysis counted tens of millions of unique TCR beta chains across the 700 or so repertoires, and around 9.9 million of these chains were shared by at least two donors. Raw reads were error-corrected and collapsed into unique sequences by a nearest-neighbor algorithm in which closely related sequences were merged to remove PCR and sequencing errors. To assign V, D and J gene segments, CDR3 sequences were aligned to IMGT reference sequences. For a sequence to be retained, a match of at least six nucleotides to both a V gene segment and a J gene segment was required. Rearrangements were classified as productive when the CDR3 lacked stop codons and remained in frame with V and J, and all other rearrangements were classified as non-productive. CDR3 was defined according to IMGT convention as the region running from the second conserved V-encoded cysteine to the conserved J-encoded phenylalanine. The earlier analysis of about 570 of the donors excluded any sequence lacking an unambiguous match to a single V gene segment. An earlier analysis of 550 to 650 of the donors classified V segments as functional when productive rearrangements were above 56.7% and as segregating when the standard deviation between donors was above 5%. To diagnose cytomegalovirus status from the catalog of TCR beta chain sequences, a statistical classification framework was built. V and J gene assignment, in a later analysis, came from comparing TCR nucleotide sequences with IMGT/GENE-DB human TR gene sequences. The TCRdist pipeline was used in a later analysis to assign CDR3 sequences and most-parsimonious VDJ recombination scenarios. In a later analysis, each TCR beta chain was defined by its CDR3 amino acid sequence together with its V-gene family, and reads without a unique V-gene family were excluded. As a way to deal with suspected cross-contamination and a sequencing artifact, a later analysis dropped nearly 600 nucleotide sequences that were highly shared and had low generation probability. For each public chain, a later analysis derived a clonal expansion index from normalized ranks of inferred template counts within each repertoire. Generation probabilities in a later analysis came from a VDJ recombination model fitted to out-of-frame rearrangements, and those results were checked against IGoR. In a later analysis, TCR-TCR, TCR-HLA and TCR-CMV co-occurrence was scored with hypergeometric tests, and a repertoire-size bias correction was applied to TCR pairs. In a later analysis, false discovery rates were estimated by permuting HLA or CMV assignments 20 times. In a later analysis, co-occurring TCRs were grouped using DBSCAN, and TCRdist sequence similarity was added for clustering within HLA-allele-positive subsets. Repertoires with fewer than 30,000 or more than 120,000 public chains, plus five repertoires with anomalous nucleotide sharing, were excluded from co-occurrence clustering. What TCRdb holds here is the immuneACCESS table cut down to in-frame rearrangements. Part of the clones is not present; checked against another copy, under half of the missing clones reflect an unresolved V gene, and the others are unexplained. V and J calls and clone size are as listed in that table; D and trimming were resolved from the DNA. This sample holds some 200,000 clones; approximately 83% were observed only once. 0.098% of the sample belongs to the ten largest clones.

The paper as a whole reports these results and caveats: About 15 rarely observed V segments, including chromosome 9 orphons, were excluded from the earlier analysis of about 500 of the donors because counts were too low. Immune exposure information for the cohort was limited to CMV serostatus. Compared with equally common non-associated chains, HLA-associated TCR beta chains in a later analysis were more clonally expanded and had lower generation probabilities. It was suggested by the authors that the approach could potentially be generalized to other disease states and immunological phenotypes. Only TCR beta chains were sequenced in this cohort, and the absence of alpha or paired-chain data limited detectable features. Presence/absence analyses assumed roughly uniform sequencing depth across donors, an assumption that may not hold. In a later analysis, some 17,000 TCR beta sequences were associated with specific HLA alleles at a false discovery rate of 0.05. Broadly in line with IMGT annotations, most TCR beta V segments showed up in productive rearrangements about 87% or about 30% of the time in an earlier analysis of some 590 of the donors. In vitro tests confirmed that a few of the cytomegalovirus-associated TCR beta chains recognize cytomegalovirus antigens. Correlated functional status among segregating V segments might reflect linkage disequilibrium, but an unknown experimental factor could not be ruled out. The sequencing pipeline was judged likely to have produced a cluster of highly shared sequence variants as a technical artifact. Some IMGT-functional V segments, including TRBV6-2 and TRBV6-3, could not be told apart with the 87-base-pair reads, so those segments were excluded. According to a later analysis, parvovirus B19, influenza, CMV and Epstein-Barr virus appeared linked to several top co-occurrence clusters. Most TCR sequences were observed very rarely across donors, whereas some public TCRs were present in many individuals. Because some donors lacked HLA typing at each locus, the association tests relied only on the typed subset. The classifier was reported to diagnose cytomegalovirus status with high specificity and sensitivity in both the original cohort and the validation cohort. A later genetic analysis reported fewer N-insertions in productive TCRs among donors in an Asian-associated ancestry cluster than the roughly 640-donor mean. A total of 164 TCR beta chains were listed by the study as associated with cytomegalovirus. A further reported finding was that TCR beta sequences accurately predicted the HLA-A and HLA-B alleles for most subjects in the first cohort. A later analysis found that most CMV-associated TCR beta chains appeared HLA-restricted, with HLA associations seemingly driven largely by CMV exposure. When HLA alleles, especially DR and DQ, strongly co-occurred, TCR associations were difficult to assign to individual alleles. In a later analysis, TCR association rates were found to vary across HLA loci, with the most associated TCRs seen for DRB1 alleles and the fewest for HLA-C alleles. An association between a missense DCLRE1C variant and V-gene and J-gene trimming of TCR beta chains was found in a later genetic analysis and replicated in an independent cohort.

In total, just over 650 healthy bone marrow donors made up the cohort. At the time of sampling, every cohort member was nominally healthy, though immune exposures that went unrecorded were likely present. The donor was CMV seronegative and belonged to the group of more than 300 seronegative cohort members. Every donor gave a peripheral blood sample, and the peripheral blood mononuclear cells from that sample were used for TCR beta sequencing. The Qiagen DNeasy Blood Extraction Kit was used to extract genomic DNA from the blood cell samples. This clone was observed once. The clone's antigen remains unknown. No much larger clonotype is one base removed from it; base qualities were not supplied.

Sequenced sample: PBMCs. In this chain, TRBV6-5 is recombined with TRBJ2-2; no D segment can be confidently identified. The sequence came from a boy younger than 10 in good health and CMV-seronegative. The nucleotide sequence reads as follows: TGTGCCAGCAGACAACAGCACACCGGGGAGCTGTTTTTT. Its protein is CASRQQHTGELFF.